The 11 T cell receptor beta chains given below trace back to one sample, sequenced in a study of shared clonotypes between healthy human individuals. The data were produced by immunoSEQ multiplex PCR, yet TCRdb's version contains in-frame clones alone and is incomplete. Here the sample spans approximately 530,000 clones, 95% to 96% being singletons. Input material: naive CD4+ T cells sorted from blood. The sample's subset: CD45RA+ positively selected. Receptors originate from a young woman in good health.

As concerns this clone: Within the sample, other DNA sequences also encode this same CDR3. The chain has TRBV28 and TRBJ2-7; D unclear. The CDR3 spans 13 residues. Germline V lookup: CDR1 MDHEN, CDR2 SYDVKM. V lost 1 base to trimming and J lost 2 bases, with 6 bases between them. CDR3 bases: TGTGCCAGCAGTTTATCAGGACCCTACGAGCAGTACTTC. Amino acids: CASSLSGPYEQYF.

The CDR3 region is CAILLGGEQYF. The CDR3 region has the DNA TGTGCCATCCTACTTGGTGGTGAGCAGTACTTC. V gene TRBV6-1 combines with J gene TRBJ2-7; unclear D gene. The CDR3 consists of 11 residues. Trimming shortened V by 10 bases and J by 7 bases, and 14 bases separated the two germline ends. The germline V gene has CDR1 MNHNS and CDR2 SASEGT.

For this clone: This sample includes further DNA sequences coding for the same CDR3. The chain uses TRBV4-2 and TRBJ1-1, with D possibly matching TRBD1 (5 bases). The CDR3 runs 13 residues. Germline V CDR1 and CDR2: LGHNA, YNFKEQ. Trimming took off 1 base at V and 3 bases at J, with 6 bases between the two ends. Written as DNA, the CDR3 is TGTGCCAGCAGCCAAGCGGGGGACACTGAAGCTTTCTTT. Translating gives CASSQAGDTEAFF.

CDR3 sequence: CATQASGFQETQYF. The CDR3 DNA is TGTGCCACCCAAGCGAGCGGTTTCCAAGAGACCCAGTACTTC. The J gene is TRBJ2-5, the V gene TRBV19; maybe TRBD2 (5 bases). V shed 10 bases and J shed 1 base, with 16 bases lying between them. CDR1 is LNHDA and CDR2 is SQIVND in the germline V gene (reference sequence). This CDR3 comprises 14 residues.

A single count supports this clone. The V gene is TRBV29-1, the J gene TRBJ1-2; 8 bases line up with TRBD1. V dropped 7 bases and J dropped 8; count of bases not matched to a gene: 6. Germline CDR1 is SQVTM and CDR2 is ANQGSEA. CDR3 length: 11 residues. The CDR3 nucleotides are TGCAGCGCTCAGGGGGCAAGAGGCTACACCTTC. Its translation is CSAQGARGYTF. The full variable domain, rest sourced from reference TRBV29-1 and TRBJ1-2, is SAVISQKPSRDICQRGTSLTIQCQVDSQVTMMFWYRQQPGQSLTLIATANQGSEATYESGFVIDKFPISRPNLTFSTLTVSNMSPEDSSIYLCSAQGARGYTFGSGTRLTVV.

The chain is built from TRBV5-1 and TRBJ2-1, with D perhaps TRBD2 (6 bases). Per germline, CDR1 SGHRS and CDR2 YFSETQ. The V end lost 0 bases, the J end lost 5 bases, and 12 bases lay between the germline ends. This CDR3 contains 15 residues. CDR3 in DNA: TGCGCCAGCAGCTTGGTCGGGAGTCTGGACAATGAGCAGTTCTTC. Encoded protein: CASSLVGSLDNEQFF.

The chain joins TRBV27 to TRBJ1-5; D gene uncertain. Germline-derived CDR1 and CDR2 are MNHEY and SMNVEV (reference sequence). The CDR3 is made up of 12 amino acids. Trimming pared 4 bases from V and 6 bases from J, leaving 7 bases between. As DNA, the CDR3 is TGTGCCAGCAGTTCCCCCGGTCAGCCCCAGCATTTT. Its translation: CASSSPGQPQHF.

The chain recombines TRBV29-1 with TRBJ2-1; D unclear. This CDR3 comprises 11 residues. In germline, CDR1 is SQVTM, CDR2 ANQGSEA. The V end was cut by 3 bases, the J end by 8 bases, with 8 bases between. CDR3 residues: CSVDRAYEQFF. The CDR3 nucleotides read TGCAGCGTTGATCGAGCTTATGAGCAGTTCTTC.

The genes are TRBV18 and TRBJ2-7; TRBD2 matches 15 bases. Unmatched junction bases numbered 10, after V lost 5 bases and J lost 2 bases. The CDR3 spans 18 residues. In germline, CDR1 is KGHSH, CDR2 LQKENI. In DNA, the CDR3 is TGTGCCAGCTCAAGCGGGACTAGCGGGAGGTACCTTCCCTACGAGCAGTACTTC. Translating gives CASSSGTSGRYLPYEQYF.

The rearrangement joins TRBV2 to TRBJ1-1; a possible D gene is TRBD1 (5 bases). The CDR3 loop spans 11 amino acids. Germline values: CDR1 SNHLY, CDR2 FYNNEI. V was shortened by 8 bases and J by 7 bases, with 11 bases between the two germline ends. The chain's CDR3 is CASRGAFEAFF. CDR3 nucleotides: TGTGCCAGCCGCGGGGCATTTGAAGCTTTCTTT.

This chain links TRBV29-1 with TRBJ2-2; the match to TRBD2 covers 10 bases. V lost 7 bases, J lost 6 bases, and 8 bases stayed unmatched. Germline-derived CDR1 and CDR2 are SQVTM and ANQGSEA. The CDR3 has 14 residues. The CDR3 sequence: CSASLAGLPGELFF. In DNA form, the CDR3 reads TGCAGCGCATCACTAGCGGGACTTCCCGGGGAGCTGTTTTTT.